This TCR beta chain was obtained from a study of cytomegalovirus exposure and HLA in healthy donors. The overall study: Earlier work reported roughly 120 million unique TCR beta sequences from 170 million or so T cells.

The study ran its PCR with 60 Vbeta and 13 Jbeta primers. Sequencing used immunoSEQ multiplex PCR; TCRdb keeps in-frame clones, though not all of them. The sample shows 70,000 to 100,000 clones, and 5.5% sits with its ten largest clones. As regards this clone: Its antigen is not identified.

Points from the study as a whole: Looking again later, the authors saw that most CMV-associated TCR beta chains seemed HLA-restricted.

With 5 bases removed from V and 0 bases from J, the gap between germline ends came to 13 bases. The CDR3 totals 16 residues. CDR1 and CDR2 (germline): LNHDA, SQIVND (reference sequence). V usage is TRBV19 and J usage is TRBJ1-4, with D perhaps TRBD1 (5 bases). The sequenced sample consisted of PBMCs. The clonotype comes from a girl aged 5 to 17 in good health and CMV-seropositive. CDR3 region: CASSPRRGATNEKLFF. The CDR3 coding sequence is TGTGCCAGTAGTCCCCGAAGGGGCGCAACTAATGAAAAACTGTTTTTT. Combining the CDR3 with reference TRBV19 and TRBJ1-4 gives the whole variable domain DGGITQSPKYLFRKEGQNVTLSCEQNLNHDAMYWYRQDPGQGLRLIYYSQIVNDFQKGDIAEGYSVSREKKESFPLTVTSAQKNPTAFYLCASSPRRGATNEKLFFGSGTQLSVL.